This T cell receptor beta chain is from a study of graft-versus-host responses after intestinal transplantation. Study-level background: The study gave all recipients anti-thymocyte globulin induction, then tacrolimus and steroids for about 3 years. Study observations and caveats: Declining HvG levels early post-transplant were linked to peak circulating GvH clone levels. Individuals carrying graft-donor T cell macrochimerism showed high graft-versus-host to host-versus-graft clonal ratios in allografts. GvH clones surfaced in recipient marrow, some emerging earlier in ileum or blood.

Germline trimming cut 2 bases from V and 0 bases from J; bases unmatched to any gene: 5. The CDR3 length is 16 residues. As to this clone: Its antigen is undetermined.

Sequencing used immunoSEQ multiplex PCR; TCRdb keeps in-frame clones, though not all of them. The sample shows 20,000 to 30,000 clones, approximately 87% of them seen only once. The sample in question was PBMCs, obtained roughly 29 days after intestinal transplant. The origin of this receptor is a human patient who received an intestinal transplant, so some T cells may come from the graft donor. The V and J genes are TRBV5-3 and TRBJ1-1, with 9 bases identical to TRBD1. TRBV5-3 is marked as an open reading frame, function uncertain. The CDR3 sequence: CARSLPRTGVNTEAFF. DNA of the CDR3: TGTGCCAGAAGCTTACCCCGGACAGGGGTGAACACTGAAGCTTTCTTT.